This T cell receptor (beta chain) originates from a study of tissue T cells after allogeneic stem cell transplantation. V was shortened by 6 bases and J by 0 bases, with 13 bases between the two germline ends. Germline V lookup: CDR1 LGHDT, CDR2 YNNKQL (reference sequence). The CDR3 is made up of 15 amino acids. This clone showed up just once. As yet, its antigen is unknown. Gene names denote mouse genes. Sequencing ends 1 residue short of the CDR3 end; the germline J gene provides the rest. Study findings and constraints: This small cohort was clinically heterogeneous, and sampling depth was a limitation. Few T cell clones were shared across patients, but motif clusters showed tissue-specific shared signatures. Some tissue clones might be persisting host cells; their alloreactivity or antigen specificity was not determined.

Time point described: mouse harvest day 7 after allogeneic transplant. The graft held 10^6 splenic CD5+ T cells and 10^7 T-cell-depleted bone marrow cells. B6 (H2b) cells into BALB/c (H2d) mice; tissues taken at day 7 or 14. The data were produced by immunoSEQ multiplex PCR, yet TCRdb's version contains in-frame clones alone and is incomplete. The sample contains several thousand clones, 40% to 60% of which appear only once. The genes are TRBV4 and TRBJ2-4; D might be TRBD2 (7 bases). Source material: gut tissue. The clonotype was recovered from a female BALB/c mouse given C57BL/6 T cells with graft-versus-host disease after an allogeneic hematopoietic cell transplant. The CDR3 loop reads CASSKGGYSQNTLYF. The CDR3 DNA, read in part, is TGTGCCAGCAGTAAGGGGGGGTATAGTCAAAACACCTTGTAC. Using reference TRBV4 and TRBJ2-4 for the parts outside the CDR3, the full variable domain is ETAVFQTPNYHVTQVGNEVSFNCKQTLGHDTMYWYKQDSKKLLKIMFSYNNKQLIVNETVPRRFSPQSSDKAHLNLRIKSVEPEDSAVYLCASSKGGYSQNTLYFGAGTRLSVL.